This T cell receptor (beta chain) was retrieved from a study of shared clonotypes between healthy human individuals. Study-level information: The cohort comprised a couple of women and a few men. Their ages spanned 18 to 49 years. General study points: Larger estimated richness was generally recorded for naive subsets relative to memory subsets.

Sequencing was at deep level. Genomic DNA from each subset was divided evenly over several immunoSEQ plates. TCRdb keeps only in-frame clones here, not all; method: immunoSEQ multiplex PCR. The sample shows approximately 1,500,000 clones, under 99% of them seen only once. In the case of this clone: Its matching antigen is unknown.

V lost 1 base to trimming and J lost 13 bases; unmatched junction nucleotides: 21. The CDR3 runs to 16 residues. CDR1 is GTSNPN and CDR2 is SVGIG in the germline V gene (reference sequence). Sequencing used naive CD4+ T cells sorted from blood. Subset indicated: CD45RA+ positively selected. The TCR sequence derives from a man aged 30 to 39 in good health. This chain connects TRBV30 to TRBJ2-7; 8 positions match TRBD2. The CDR3 sequence is CAWSGRRTSGAPSLYF. CDR3 bases: TGTGCCTGGAGTGGAAGGAGAACTAGCGGAGCCCCATCCCTTTACTTC.